The source of this T cell receptor beta chain is a study of cytomegalovirus exposure and HLA in healthy donors. Study-level results: Among TCR beta chains, those listed as cytomegalovirus-associated numbered over 150. Diagnosis of cytomegalovirus status made by the classifier reportedly showed high specificity and sensitivity. V- and J-gene trimming of TCR beta was linked (in a later analysis) to a missense DCLRE1C variant. Previously analyzed data showed that most TCR beta V segments were productive at a frequency of about 90% or about 30%.

In this sample, this clone turned up a few times. What it recognizes is unknown. V was trimmed by 3 bases and J by 6 bases, leaving 18 bases between them. Per germline, CDR1 SGHVS and CDR2 FQNEAQ. The CDR3 extends over 15 amino acids. The PCR contained 60 Vbeta and 13 Jbeta primers. Here immunoSEQ multiplex PCR was the method, and the copy in TCRdb shows in-frame clones only, minus some. The table shows just under 95,000 clones, with more than 65% occurring only once. Sequencing was performed on PBMCs. The chain is built from TRBV7-8 and TRBJ2-7, with a possible D match to TRBD2 (5 bases). The origin of this receptor is a human donor in good health. In nucleotides, the CDR3 is TGTGCCAGCAGCTTTCGACGACTAACCCCTGGCGAGCAGTACTTC. Amino acids: CASSFRRLTPGEQYF.